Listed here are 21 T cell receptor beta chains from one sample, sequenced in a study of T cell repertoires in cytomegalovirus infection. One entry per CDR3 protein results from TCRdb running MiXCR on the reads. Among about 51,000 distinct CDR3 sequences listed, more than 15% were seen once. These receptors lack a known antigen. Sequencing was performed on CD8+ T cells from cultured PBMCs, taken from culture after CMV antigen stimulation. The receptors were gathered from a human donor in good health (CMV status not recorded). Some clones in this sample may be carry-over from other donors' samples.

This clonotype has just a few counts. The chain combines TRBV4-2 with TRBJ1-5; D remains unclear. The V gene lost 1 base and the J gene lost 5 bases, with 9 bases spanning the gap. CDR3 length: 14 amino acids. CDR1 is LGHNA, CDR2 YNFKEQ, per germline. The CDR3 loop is CASSQARLDQPQHF. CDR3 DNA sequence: TGTGCCAGCAGCCAAGCCAGGTTGGATCAGCCCCAGCATTTT.

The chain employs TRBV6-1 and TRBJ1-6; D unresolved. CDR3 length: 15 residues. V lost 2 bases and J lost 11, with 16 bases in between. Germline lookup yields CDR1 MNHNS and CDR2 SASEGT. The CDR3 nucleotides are TGTGCCAGCAGTGAAAGCGTTGCCTCTGGGGCACCCCTCCACTTT. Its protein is CASSESVASGAPLHF.

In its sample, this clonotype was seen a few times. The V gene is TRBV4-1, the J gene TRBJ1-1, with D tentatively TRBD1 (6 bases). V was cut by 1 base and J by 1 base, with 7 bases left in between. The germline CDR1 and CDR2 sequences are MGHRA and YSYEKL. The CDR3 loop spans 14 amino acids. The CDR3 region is CASSQAGQNTEAFF. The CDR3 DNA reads TGCGCCAGCAGCCAAGCGGGACAGAACACTGAAGCTTTCTTT.

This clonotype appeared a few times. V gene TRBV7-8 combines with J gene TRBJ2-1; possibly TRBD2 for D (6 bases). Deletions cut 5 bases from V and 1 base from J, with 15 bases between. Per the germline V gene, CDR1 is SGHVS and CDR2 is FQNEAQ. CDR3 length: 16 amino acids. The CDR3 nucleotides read TGTGCCAGCAGCGTACCGGGACTCACTTCCTACAATGAGCAGTTCTTC. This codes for CASSVPGLTSYNEQFF.

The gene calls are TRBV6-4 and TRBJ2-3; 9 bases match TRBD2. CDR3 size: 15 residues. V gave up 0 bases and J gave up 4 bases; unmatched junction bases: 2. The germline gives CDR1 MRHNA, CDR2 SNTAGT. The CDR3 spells CASSDSAGGADTQYF. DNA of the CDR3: TGTGCCAGCAGTGACTCAGCGGGGGGAGCAGATACGCAGTATTTT.

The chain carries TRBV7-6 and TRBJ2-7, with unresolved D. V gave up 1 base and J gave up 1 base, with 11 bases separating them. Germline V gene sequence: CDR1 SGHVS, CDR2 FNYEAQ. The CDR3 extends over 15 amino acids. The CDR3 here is CASSLEQPGSYEQYF. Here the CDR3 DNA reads TGTGCCAGCAGCTTAGAGCAACCCGGGTCCTACGAGCAGTACTTC.

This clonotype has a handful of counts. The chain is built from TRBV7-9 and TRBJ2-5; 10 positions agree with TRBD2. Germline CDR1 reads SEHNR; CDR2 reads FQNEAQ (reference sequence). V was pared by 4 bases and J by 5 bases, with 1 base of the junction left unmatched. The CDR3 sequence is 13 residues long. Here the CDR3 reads CASSSGLAETQYF. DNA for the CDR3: TGTGCCAGCAGCTCGGGACTAGCGGAGACCCAGTACTTC. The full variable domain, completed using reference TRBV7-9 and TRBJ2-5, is DTGVSQNPRHKITKRGQNVTFRCDPISEHNRLYWYRQTLGQGPEFLTYFQNEAQLEKSRLLSDRFSAERPKGSFSTLEIQRTEQGDSAMYLCASSSGLAETQYFGPGTRLLVL.

The CDR3 DNA follows: TGCGCCAGCAGCCAAGAGTGGCAGGGGACCTACGAGCAGTACTTC. It is translated as CASSQEWQGTYEQYF. This chain connects TRBV4-1 to TRBJ2-7; D may be TRBD1 (6 bases). CDR1 and CDR2 (germline): MGHRA, YSYEKL. The CDR3 contains 15 residues. V was cut by 0 bases and J by 2 bases, with 11 bases left in between.

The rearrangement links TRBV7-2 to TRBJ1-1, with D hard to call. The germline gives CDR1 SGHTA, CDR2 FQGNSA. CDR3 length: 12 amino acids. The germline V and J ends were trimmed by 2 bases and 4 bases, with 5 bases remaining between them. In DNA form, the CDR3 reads TGTGCCAGCAGCTTAAGGGTCACTGAAGCTTTCTTT. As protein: CASSLRVTEAFF.

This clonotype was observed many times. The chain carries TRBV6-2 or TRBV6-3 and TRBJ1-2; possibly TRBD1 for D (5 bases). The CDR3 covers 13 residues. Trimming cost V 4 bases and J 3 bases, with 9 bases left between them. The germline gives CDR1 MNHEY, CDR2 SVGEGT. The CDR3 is CASSSTGYYGYTF. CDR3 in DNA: TGTGCCAGCAGTTCCACAGGCTACTATGGCTACACCTTC.

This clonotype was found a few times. CDR3 in DNA: TGTGCCAGCAGCTCGACTAGCGGGACCTACAATGAGCAGTTCTTC. Translating it yields CASSSTSGTYNEQFF. The chain is built from TRBV7-9 and TRBJ2-1; 11 bases fit TRBD2. Germline V lookup: CDR1 SEHNR, CDR2 FQNEAQ (reference sequence). The CDR3 runs to 15 residues. The J segment lost 2 bases and the V segment lost 4 bases, leaving 1 base of the junction unmatched.

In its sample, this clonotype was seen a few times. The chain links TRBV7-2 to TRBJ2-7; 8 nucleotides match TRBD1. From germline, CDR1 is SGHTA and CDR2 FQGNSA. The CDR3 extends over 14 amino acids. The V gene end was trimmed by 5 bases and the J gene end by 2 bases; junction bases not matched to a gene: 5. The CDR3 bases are TGTGCCAGCAGCGCTGGACAGGGACCCTACGAGCAGTACTTC. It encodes CASSAGQGPYEQYF.

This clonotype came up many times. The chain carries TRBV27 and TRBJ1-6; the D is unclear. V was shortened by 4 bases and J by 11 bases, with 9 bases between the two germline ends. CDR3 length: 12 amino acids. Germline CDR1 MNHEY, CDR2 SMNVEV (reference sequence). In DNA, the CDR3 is TGTGCCAGCAGTTGGGAGGGAGCACCCCTCCACTTT. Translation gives CASSWEGAPLHF.

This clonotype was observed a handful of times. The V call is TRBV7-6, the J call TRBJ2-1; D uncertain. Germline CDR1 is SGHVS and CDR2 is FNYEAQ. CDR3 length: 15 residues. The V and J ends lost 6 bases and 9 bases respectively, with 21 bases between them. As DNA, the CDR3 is TGTGCCAGCAGTCCCGGGTGGACCGGTGATGGTGAGCAGTTCTTC. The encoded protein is CASSPGWTGDGEQFF.

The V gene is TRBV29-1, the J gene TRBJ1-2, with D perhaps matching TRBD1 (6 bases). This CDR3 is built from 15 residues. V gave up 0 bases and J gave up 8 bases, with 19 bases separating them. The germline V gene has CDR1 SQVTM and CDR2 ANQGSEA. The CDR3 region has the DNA TGCAGCGTTGAAGAGGTAGGACAGCGCGGGCCCGGCTACACCTTC. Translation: CSVEEVGQRGPGYTF.

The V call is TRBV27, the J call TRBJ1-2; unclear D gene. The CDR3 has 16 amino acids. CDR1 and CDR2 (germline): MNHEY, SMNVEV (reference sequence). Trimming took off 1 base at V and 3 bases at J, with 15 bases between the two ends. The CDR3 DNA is TGTGCCAGCAGTTTATATGGAACCCTCGGAGACTATGGCTACACCTTC. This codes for CASSLYGTLGDYGYTF.

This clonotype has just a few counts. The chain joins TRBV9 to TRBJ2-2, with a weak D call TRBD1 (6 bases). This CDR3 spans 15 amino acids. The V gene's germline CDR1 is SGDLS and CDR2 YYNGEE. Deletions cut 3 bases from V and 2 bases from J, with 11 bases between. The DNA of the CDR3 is TGTGCCAGCAGCGCCCCGGACAGAAACACCGGGGAGCTGTTTTTT. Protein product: CASSAPDRNTGELFF.

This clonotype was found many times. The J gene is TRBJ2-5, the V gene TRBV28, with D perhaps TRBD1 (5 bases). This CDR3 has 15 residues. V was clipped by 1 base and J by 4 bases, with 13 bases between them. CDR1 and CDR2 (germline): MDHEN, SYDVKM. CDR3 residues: CASSLFQGQGETQYF. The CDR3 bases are TGTGCCAGCAGTTTATTCCAGGGCCAGGGAGAGACCCAGTACTTC.

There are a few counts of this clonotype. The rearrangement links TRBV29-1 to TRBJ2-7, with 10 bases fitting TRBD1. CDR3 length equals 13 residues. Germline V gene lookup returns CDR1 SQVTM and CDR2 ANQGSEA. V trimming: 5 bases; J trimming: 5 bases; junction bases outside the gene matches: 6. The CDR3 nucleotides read TGCAGCGTTAGAGGACAGGGGGATAACGAGCAGTACTTC. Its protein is CSVRGQGDNEQYF.

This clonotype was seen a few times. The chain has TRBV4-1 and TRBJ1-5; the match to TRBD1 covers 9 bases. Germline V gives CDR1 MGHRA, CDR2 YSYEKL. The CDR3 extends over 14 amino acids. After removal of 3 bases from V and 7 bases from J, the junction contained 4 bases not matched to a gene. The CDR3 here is CASSHTGGEQPQHF. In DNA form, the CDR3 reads TGCGCCAGCAGCCACACAGGGGGCGAGCAGCCCCAGCATTTT.

The CDR3 here is CASSEQGGEQYF. The CDR3 DNA reads TGTGCCAGCAGCGAGCAGGGTGGCGAGCAGTACTTC. The chain combines TRBV7-9 with TRBJ2-7; the D gene is possibly TRBD1 (5 bases). V was clipped by 5 bases and J by 6 bases, with 11 bases between them. The CDR3 is 12 amino acids. Per the germline V gene, CDR1 is SEHNR and CDR2 is FQNEAQ (reference sequence). Supplemented by reference TRBV7-9 and TRBJ2-7, the full variable domain reads DTGVSQNPRHKITKRGQNVTFRCDPISEHNRLYWYRQTLGQGPEFLTYFQNEAQLEKSRLLSDRFSAERPKGSFSTLEIQRTEQGDSAMYLCASSEQGGEQYFGPGTRLTVT.